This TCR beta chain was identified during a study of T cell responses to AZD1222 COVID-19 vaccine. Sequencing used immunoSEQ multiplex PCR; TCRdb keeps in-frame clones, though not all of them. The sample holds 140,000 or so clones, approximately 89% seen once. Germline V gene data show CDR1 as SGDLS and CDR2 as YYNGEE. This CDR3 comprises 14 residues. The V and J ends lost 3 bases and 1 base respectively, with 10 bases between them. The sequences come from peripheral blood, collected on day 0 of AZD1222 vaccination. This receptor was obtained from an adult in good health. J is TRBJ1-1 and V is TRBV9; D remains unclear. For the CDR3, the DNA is TGTGCCAGCAGCGGTCTGAGTAGGAACACTGAAGCTTTCTTT. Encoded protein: CASSGLSRNTEAFF.